One and the same sample provided the 30 T cell receptor beta chains below, sequenced in a study of monozygotic twins with inflammatory bowel disease (dated by TCRdb to the late 2010s). The library was built by means of 5' RACE. The run used an Illumina HiSeq 2500. TCRdb reprocessed the reads into one record per CDR3 protein sequence, lacking DNA. The sample's table lists a count of 160,000 or so distinct CDR3 sequences. The ten largest clones add up to roughly 2.3% of the sample. Sequenced input: blood. The receptor set was obtained from a human donor with ulcerative colitis or Crohn's disease, or a healthy co-twin of an affected twin (not recorded which).

The V call is TRBV18, the J call TRBJ1-2; absent DNA, TCRdb's TRBD1 call cannot be checked. This CDR3 contains 15 residues. Germline CDR1 is KGHSH and CDR2 is LQKENI. Here the CDR3 reads CASSQFTGVAYGYTF.

This chain joins TRBV11-3 and TRBJ2-2. There are 13 residues in the CDR3. The V gene's germline CDR1 is SGHNT and CDR2 YENEEA. The CDR3 region is CASSVELGGELFF.

The rearrangement joins TRBV11-3 to TRBJ2-7; TCRdb indicates TRBD2, and absent DNA this call remains unverified. The CDR3 length is 15 residues. Germline CDR1 and CDR2: SGHNT and YENEEA. The CDR3 here is CASSRRTSGSYEQYF.

J is TRBJ2-1 and V is TRBV11-3. Germline CDR1 reads SGHNT; CDR2 reads YENEEA. This CDR3 is built from 12 residues. The CDR3 loop reads CASSYGRDEQFF.

This CDR3 is CSVEALAGETQYF. The V call is TRBV29-1, the J call TRBJ2-5; TCRdb reports TRBD2, a call that lacks DNA to check it against. This CDR3 is 13 amino acids long. Looked up from germline, CDR1 is SQVTM and CDR2 is ANQGSEA.

The chain carries TRBV4-2 and TRBJ2-3. Looked up from germline, CDR1 is LGHNA and CDR2 is YNFKEQ. The CDR3 totals 14 residues. This chain's CDR3 is CASSQNQNTDTQYF.

The chain carries TRBV24-1 and TRBJ1-5. Per the germline V gene, CDR1 is KGHDR and CDR2 is SFDVKD. The CDR3 contains 14 residues. CDR3 loop: CATSEDSFNQPQHF.

V and J are TRBV9 and TRBJ1-2; TCRdb's D call of TRBD1 is untestable without DNA. Looked up from germline, CDR1 is SGDLS and CDR2 is YYNGEE. The CDR3 has 14 residues. CDR3 amino acids: CASSVGGQNYGYTF.

The genes are TRBV6-6 and TRBJ2-3; TCRdb indicates TRBD2, and absent DNA this call remains unverified. Germline V CDR1 and CDR2: MNHNY, SVGAGI (reference sequence). The length of the CDR3 is 14 residues. This CDR3 is CASVRGGGADTQYF.

The chain has TRBV10-3 and TRBJ1-5. This CDR3 is 15 amino acids long. Germline V CDR1 and CDR2: ENHRY, SYGVKD. The CDR3 protein is CATAQGIRVYQPQHF.

The rearrangement uses TRBV5-1 and TRBJ2-1; the D gene TCRdb calls, TRBD1, cannot be checked with no DNA. Germline V CDR1 and CDR2: SGHRS, YFSETQ. CDR3 length: 15 residues. CDR3 sequence: CASSLRTGGLNEQFF.

This chain joins TRBV12-5 and TRBJ2-1. The CDR3 spans 15 residues. Germline V gene lookup returns CDR1 LGHNT and CDR2 FRNRAP. The chain's CDR3 is CASGWGLSSSDEQFF. The full variable domain, rest sourced from reference TRBV12-5 and TRBJ2-1, is DARVTQTPRHKVTEMGQEVTMRCQPILGHNTVFWYRQTMMQGLELLAYFRNRAPLDDSGMPKDRFSAEMPDATLATLKIQPSEPRDSAVYFCASGWGLSSSDEQFFGPGTRLTVL.

This chain uses TRBV12-3 or TRBV12-4 with TRBJ1-1; checking the TCRdb D call of TRBD1 is not possible without DNA. This CDR3 is built from 13 residues. This CDR3 reads CASSRQGRSEAFF.

V and J are TRBV4-3 and TRBJ1-5. The germline CDR1 and CDR2 sequences are LGHNA and YSLEER. The CDR3 length is 12 residues. The CDR3 spells CASSQDGQPQHF.

The rearrangement joins TRBV12-3 or TRBV12-4 to TRBJ2-5; there is no DNA to check the TCRdb D call of TRBD1. CDR3 length equals 14 residues. The CDR3 sequence is CASILDQEGETQYF.

This chain connects TRBV6-5 to TRBJ1-1; the D call from TCRdb, TRBD1, cannot be confirmed without DNA. Germline V gene lookup returns CDR1 MNHEY and CDR2 SVGAGI. This CDR3 has 12 residues. The CDR3 spells CASGQFDTEAFF.

V and J are TRBV28 and TRBJ2-1; TCRdb picks TRBD1, but there is no DNA to check that call. The V gene's germline CDR1 is MDHEN and CDR2 SYDVKM. This CDR3 is built from 13 residues. The CDR3: CASIGRVYNEQFF.

The CDR3 sequence is CASSSLAGMNAGELFF. This chain joins TRBV18 and TRBJ2-2; checking the TCRdb D call of TRBD2 is not possible without DNA. Germline V gives CDR1 KGHSH, CDR2 LQKENI. This CDR3 region has 16 residues.

V and J are TRBV7-9 and TRBJ1-3; TCRdb's D gene call, TRBD1, goes unchecked for lack of DNA. CDR3 length: 12 residues. CDR1 and CDR2 from the germline V gene are SEHNR and FQNEAQ (reference sequence). The CDR3 is CASSLTGVTIYF.

The rearrangement links TRBV12-3 or TRBV12-4 to TRBJ2-2. CDR3 length: 13 amino acids. CDR3: CASSYGWSGSCFF.

The chain recombines TRBV27 with TRBJ2-7. The CDR3 extends over 14 amino acids. Germline CDR1 reads MNHEY; CDR2 reads SMNVEV (reference sequence). This CDR3 reads CASSSQGVWYEQYF.

The V and J genes are TRBV9 and TRBJ2-2; TCRdb designates TRBD1, a call that cannot be tested without DNA. This CDR3 has 15 amino acids. Looked up from germline, CDR1 is SGDLS and CDR2 is YYNGEE. CDR3 sequence reads: CASSVTGANTGELFF.

The chain employs TRBV14 and TRBJ1-1; with no DNA, the TCRdb D assignment of TRBD1 cannot be verified. There are 16 residues in the CDR3. Germline V gene sequence: CDR1 SGHDN, CDR2 FVKESK. The CDR3 region is CASSSGRGWTNTEAFF. Full variable domain (outside the CDR3, taken from reference TRBV14 and TRBJ1-1): EAGVTQFPSHSVIEKGQTVTLRCDPISGHDNLYWYRRVMGKEIKFLLHFVKESKQDESGMPNNRFLAERTGGTYSTLKVQPAELEDSGVYFCASSSGRGWTNTEAFFGQGTRLTVV.

The CDR3 sequence: CSAPDRVGTEAFF. The chain couples TRBV20-1 to TRBJ1-1; TCRdb outputs TRBD1, but without DNA this stays unchecked. The germline V gene has CDR1 DFQATT and CDR2 SNEGSKA (reference sequence). The CDR3 has 13 amino acids.

The chain couples TRBV5-1 to TRBJ1-1; the TRBD1 assignment by TCRdb is unverifiable without DNA. Germline V CDR1 and CDR2: SGHRS, YFSETQ. CDR3 length: 18 residues. CDR3 sequence: CASSLAGGMQGRYTEAFF. Complete variable domain (other parts from reference TRBV5-1 and TRBJ1-1): KAGVTQTPRYLIKTRGQQVTLSCSPISGHRSVSWYQQTPGQGLQFLFEYFSETQRNKGNFPGRFSGRQFSNSRSEMNVSTLELGDSALYLCASSLAGGMQGRYTEAFFGQGTRLTVV.

V is TRBV27 and J is TRBJ2-5; lacking DNA, the TRBD2 call made by TCRdb goes unchecked. The CDR3 covers 15 residues. The germline V gene has CDR1 MNHEY and CDR2 SMNVEV (reference sequence). The CDR3 loop reads CASSFRGTSPGDQYF.

The chain recombines TRBV5-4 with TRBJ2-1; TCRdb picks TRBD2, but there is no DNA to check that call. The germline V gene has CDR1 SGHNT and CDR2 YYREEE (reference sequence). The CDR3 totals 16 residues. CDR3 protein: CASSLGGTSRYNEQFF.

The CDR3 is CASSIAKGDREGYGYTF. The chain uses TRBV9 and TRBJ1-2; TCRdb calls TRBD1, which cannot be checked without DNA. The germline CDR1 and CDR2 sequences are SGDLS and YYNGEE. The CDR3 sequence is 17 residues long.

The CDR3 spells CANSSADTQYF. The V call is TRBV5-1, the J call TRBJ2-3. The CDR3 is made up of 11 amino acids. CDR1 and CDR2 (germline): SGHRS, YFSETQ.

J is TRBJ2-1 and V is TRBV7-2; TCRdb gives TRBD2 as the D gene, but with no DNA this cannot be confirmed. The germline V gene encodes CDR1 SGHTA and CDR2 FQGNSA. This CDR3 is built from 14 residues. The CDR3 loop reads CASRKRDAHNEQFF.